The 32 T cell receptor beta chains below all came from one sample that was sequenced in a study of T cells in localized non-small cell lung cancer. Sequenced by immunoSEQ multiplex PCR; TCRdb stores in-frame clones only, minus some. The sample has about 79,000 clones; 88% are singletons. The starting material was peripheral blood, obtained before any cancer treatment. The receptors derive from a woman aged 35 to 75 with stage I squamous cell lung carcinoma.

V usage is TRBV6-1 and J usage is TRBJ1-1; maybe TRBD1 (5 bases). The V end was cut by 4 bases, the J end by 5 bases, with 11 bases between. Looked up from germline, CDR1 is MNHNS and CDR2 is SASEGT. This CDR3 region has 13 residues. CDR3 nucleotide sequence: TGTGCCAGCAGTGGGGGCAGGGTGACTGAAGCTTTCTTT. Translating gives CASSGGRVTEAFF.

This chain connects TRBV5-1 to TRBJ2-1, with D possibly being TRBD1 (5 bases). Trimming shortened V by 5 bases and J by 8 bases, and 11 bases separated the two germline ends. CDR3 length: 12 amino acids. Germline V gene lookup returns CDR1 SGHRS and CDR2 YFSETQ. In DNA form, the CDR3 reads TGCGCCAGCAGACTCCTAGGGGATGAGCAGTTCTTC. This sequence encodes CASRLLGDEQFF.

This clone was observed once. The chain joins TRBV6-5 to TRBJ2-2; 8 nucleotides match TRBD2. Looked up from germline, CDR1 is MNHEY and CDR2 is SVGAGI. Trimming removed 2 bases from V and 7 bases from J; junction bases left unmatched: 3. The CDR3 spans 14 residues. The CDR3: CASSYGTRGGELFF. The DNA for the CDR3 is TGTGCCAGCAGTTACGGGACTAGGGGCGGGGAGCTGTTTTTT.

In this sample, this clone turned up a few times. The J gene is TRBJ1-5, the V gene TRBV21-1. TRBV21-1 is a pseudogene locus. The CDR3 sequence is 16 residues long. This CDR3 is CASSDLIRDSNQPQHF. CDR3 nucleotides: TGTGCCAGCAGCGACCTGATCAGAGATAGCAATCAGCCCCAGCATTTT.

The CDR3 loop reads CASSSATGGNSPLHF. DNA of the CDR3: TGTGCCAGCAGTTCCGCGACAGGGGGTAATTCACCCCTCCACTTT. The gene calls are TRBV6-5 and TRBJ1-6; 9 bases line up with TRBD1. Unmatched junction bases numbered 4, after V lost 4 bases and J lost 6 bases. Germline CDR1 is MNHEY and CDR2 is SVGAGI. There are 15 residues in the CDR3.

This clone was seen a single time. The V gene is TRBV2, the J gene TRBJ1-4; 10 bases fit TRBD1. Trimming removed 4 bases from V and 1 base from J; junction bases left unmatched: 6. Germline CDR1 is SNHLY and CDR2 is FYNNEI. The CDR3 is 17 residues long. The CDR3 DNA is TGTGCCAGCAGTGGAAGGACAGGGGGTGGAACTAATGAAAAACTGTTTTTT. Amino acids: CASSGRTGGGTNEKLFF.

The V call is TRBV30, the J call TRBJ2-5; 12 bases align to TRBD1. J gave up 3 bases and V 2 bases, and 16 bases lay outside the gene matches. The CDR3 runs 19 residues. Germline assignment: CDR1 GTSNPN and CDR2 SVGIG (reference sequence). This CDR3 reads CAWSWARTGTGGAKETQYF. The CDR3 DNA reads as TGTGCCTGGAGTTGGGCTCGGACCGGGACAGGGGGCGCAAAAGAGACCCAGTACTTC.

This sequence joins TRBV23-1 and TRBJ2-2; tentative D call: TRBD2 (7 bases). TRBV23-1 is assigned to the ORF class and has an uncertain function. The CDR3 is 17 residues long. V lost 9 bases and J 6 bases, leaving 26 bases between the germline ends. The CDR3 loop is CARGRDGGPPGAGELFF. Here the CDR3 DNA reads TGCGCCAGAGGGAGAGACGGGGGGCCCCCAGGGGCCGGGGAGCTGTTTTTT.

The chain couples TRBV9 to TRBJ2-7; tentatively, D is TRBD2 (6 bases). The CDR3 is made up of 14 amino acids. Trimming left V 3 bases short and J 5 bases short, with 15 bases between. Germline loops: CDR1 SGDLS, CDR2 YYNGEE. CDR3 in amino acids: CASSAGTSGDEQYF. The CDR3 DNA reads TGTGCCAGCAGCGCCGGGACCTCGGGGGACGAGCAGTACTTC.

The gene calls are TRBV2 and TRBJ1-5; D is undetermined. Germline V gene data show CDR1 as SNHLY and CDR2 as FYNNEI. V shed 5 bases and J shed 4 bases, with 9 bases lying between them. This CDR3 has 13 amino acids. CDR3 nucleotide sequence: TGTGCCAGCAGTAACAGCATAAATCAGCCCCAGCATTTT. Its translation is CASSNSINQPQHF.

The rearrangement links TRBV7-8 to TRBJ1-1; no clear D. Germline V gene sequence: CDR1 SGHVS, CDR2 FQNEAQ. This CDR3 has 12 amino acids. The ends were cut back, 3 bases at V and 4 bases at J, with 6 bases in the middle. CDR3 residues: CASSFHSTEAFF. CDR3 coding DNA: TGTGCCAGCAGCTTCCACAGCACTGAAGCTTTCTTT.

The chain recombines TRBV5-1 with TRBJ1-2; tentatively, D is TRBD1 (6 bases). Trimming took 2 bases from V and 8 from J, leaving 10 bases between them. The germline CDR1 and CDR2 sequences are SGHRS and YFSETQ. The CDR3 consists of 12 residues. The CDR3 is CASSLGGRGYTF. CDR3 sequence (DNA): TGCGCCAGCAGCTTAGGGGGGCGAGGCTACACCTTC.

The V call is TRBV4-2, the J call TRBJ2-5, with D uncertain. Trimming pared 1 base from V and 1 base from J, leaving 13 bases between. There are 16 residues in the CDR3. Germline V lookup: CDR1 LGHNA, CDR2 YNFKEQ. The CDR3 sequence is CASSQGLIRSQETQYF. Here the CDR3 DNA reads TGTGCCAGCAGCCAAGGACTTATCCGGTCCCAAGAGACCCAGTACTTC.

This chain links TRBV5-1 with TRBJ1-2; no definite D call. The germline V gene has CDR1 SGHRS and CDR2 YFSETQ. The CDR3 is 15 amino acids. The ends were cut back, 0 bases at V and 1 base at J, with 10 bases in the middle. The CDR3 region is CASSLGGQINYGYTF. The DNA of the CDR3 is TGCGCCAGCAGCTTGGGAGGCCAAATTAACTATGGCTACACCTTC.

The V call is TRBV5-1, the J call TRBJ2-5; 8 nucleotides align to TRBD1. This CDR3 is built from 17 residues. The junction had 11 bases not matched to a gene; V was cut back by 0 bases and J by 4 bases. Looked up from germline, CDR1 is SGHRS and CDR2 is YFSETQ. CDR3: CASSLAPDRVGSETQYF. The CDR3 DNA sequence: TGCGCCAGCAGCTTGGCACCGGACAGGGTGGGGTCAGAGACCCAGTACTTC.

The chain combines TRBV27 with TRBJ2-7; 13 bases agree with TRBD2. The CDR3 extends over 15 amino acids. J lost 4 bases, V lost 6 bases, and 6 bases had no gene match. Germline CDR1 reads MNHEY; CDR2 reads SMNVEV (reference sequence). The CDR3 loop is CASRLGTSGVYEQYF. The CDR3 coding sequence is TGTGCCAGCAGACTTGGGACTAGCGGGGTTTACGAGCAGTACTTC.

The rearrangement links TRBV6-1 to TRBJ1-5; maybe TRBD1 (5 bases). The CDR3 runs 14 residues. Per germline, CDR1 MNHNS and CDR2 SASEGT. Trimming removed 1 base at V and 6 bases at J, with 10 bases between. The CDR3 sequence is CASSEGGGGQPQHF. The CDR3 bases are TGTGCCAGCAGTGAAGGGGGGGGAGGTCAGCCCCAGCATTTT.

The chain carries TRBV7-9 and TRBJ1-5; no clear D. Germline V gene sequence: CDR1 SEHNR, CDR2 FQNEAQ (reference sequence). V gave up 5 bases and J gave up 0 bases, with 8 bases separating them. The CDR3 sequence is 14 residues long. CDR3 coding DNA: TGTGCCAGCAGCCCCGGAAATAGCAATCAGCCCCAGCATTTT. Its translation: CASSPGNSNQPQHF.

The chain links TRBV11-2 to TRBJ2-5; D uncertain. The CDR3 extends over 13 amino acids. V was shortened by 3 bases and J by 1 base, with 6 bases between the two germline ends. CDR1 is SGHAT, CDR2 FQNNGV, per germline. CDR3 sequence: CASSFFGQETQYF. CDR3 sequence (DNA): TGTGCCAGCAGCTTCTTTGGCCAAGAGACCCAGTACTTC.

The chain uses TRBV2 and TRBJ2-3, with TRBD2 matching 13 bases. Losses at the gene ends were 4 bases for V and 4 bases for J; bases not matched to a gene: 2. Germline loops: CDR1 SNHLY, CDR2 FYNNEI. This CDR3 has 15 residues. The CDR3 here is CASSATSGGADTQYF. The CDR3 nucleotides are TGTGCCAGCAGTGCAACTAGCGGGGGGGCAGATACGCAGTATTTT.

The chain is built from TRBV2 and TRBJ2-2; D is undetermined. The V and J ends lost 4 bases and 4 bases respectively, with 10 bases between them. CDR1 and CDR2 (germline): SNHLY, FYNNEI. The length of the CDR3 is 14 residues. As DNA, the CDR3 is TGTGCCAGCAGTGGGCTTGGTTCCACCGGGGAGCTGTTTTTT. Translating it yields CASSGLGSTGELFF.

The chain has TRBV2 and TRBJ1-2, with D possibly TRBD1 on 5 matching bases. Germline CDR1 SNHLY, CDR2 FYNNEI. The CDR3 is made up of 12 amino acids. Trimming cost V 8 bases and J 0 bases, with 7 bases left between them. The CDR3 reads CASDRANYGYTF. The DNA for the CDR3 is TGTGCCAGCGACAGAGCTAACTATGGCTACACCTTC.

CDR3 in DNA: TGTGCCAGCAGCCAAGTAGAGGGTGGGACGTTGAACACTGAAGCTTTCTTT. Translated, it gives CASSQVEGGTLNTEAFF. V is TRBV4-2 and J is TRBJ1-1; TRBD1 is a possible D gene (5 bases). This CDR3 contains 17 residues. V gave up 1 base and J gave up 0 bases, with 15 bases separating them. The germline V gene has CDR1 LGHNA and CDR2 YNFKEQ.

The rearrangement links TRBV18 to TRBJ1-2, with TRBD1 matching 9 bases. The CDR3 is made up of 13 amino acids. The V segment lost 5 bases and the J segment 7 bases; nucleotides outside the gene matches: 5. CDR1 and CDR2 (germline): KGHSH, LQKENI. The CDR3 DNA reads TGTGCCAGCTCAGCCGGGACAGGGCTTGGCTACACCTTC. It specifies CASSAGTGLGYTF.

Only one count was recorded for this clone. CDR3 region: CASSQATVQETQYF. The CDR3 bases are TGCGCCAGCAGCCAAGCAACGGTACAAGAGACCCAGTACTTC. The chain carries TRBV4-1 and TRBJ2-5; D is uncertain. The CDR3 loop spans 14 amino acids. Trimming removed 1 base from V and 2 bases from J, with 8 bases in between. In germline, CDR1 is MGHRA, CDR2 YSYEKL.

The chain joins TRBV5-1 to TRBJ2-1; the match to TRBD1 covers 7 bases. The trim removed 4 bases at V and 4 bases at J, leaving 8 bases unmatched. This CDR3 has 15 amino acids. CDR1 SGHRS and CDR2 YFSETQ come from the germline V gene. The CDR3 coding sequence is TGCGCCAGCAGCAAGGAACAGGGGTTATACAATGAGCAGTTCTTC. It yields the protein CASSKEQGLYNEQFF.

The chain has TRBV5-1 and TRBJ2-7, with D possibly TRBD2 on 5 matching bases. V lost 0 bases and J 6 bases, leaving 13 bases between the germline ends. The CDR3 covers 14 residues. Germline-derived CDR1 and CDR2 are SGHRS and YFSETQ. CDR3 protein: CASSLVGVLSEQYF. As DNA, the CDR3 is TGCGCCAGCAGCTTGGTCGGGGTGCTGTCCGAGCAGTACTTC.

The chain links TRBV4-2 to TRBJ1-6; D not resolved. Germline CDR1 is LGHNA and CDR2 is YNFKEQ. The CDR3 totals 15 residues. The V gene lost 0 bases and the J gene lost 17 bases, with 20 bases spanning the gap. The CDR3 DNA reads TGTGCCAGCAGCCAAGACCCCTTCGGGGAGGCGACGGTCCACTTT. Encoded protein: CASSQDPFGEATVHF.

This sequence joins TRBV6-6 and TRBJ1-5; unclear D gene. V lost 11 bases, J lost 2 bases, and 10 bases lay in between. The germline CDR1 and CDR2 sequences are MNHNY and SVGAGI (reference sequence). The length of the CDR3 is 12 residues. CDR3 sequence reads: CAEGLGNQPQHF. DNA of the CDR3: TGTGCCGAAGGACTTGGCAATCAGCCCCAGCATTTT.

This chain joins TRBV6-5 and TRBJ1-5, with 8 bases matching TRBD1. The germline CDR1 and CDR2 sequences are MNHEY and SVGAGI. This CDR3 is built from 15 residues. Germline trimming cut 8 bases from V and 5 bases from J; bases unmatched to any gene: 11. CDR3 loop: CASRSGQGAHQPQHF. CDR3 DNA sequence: TGTGCCAGCCGAAGCGGGCAGGGGGCCCATCAGCCCCAGCATTTT.

J is TRBJ1-4 and V is TRBV5-1, with D unresolved. This CDR3 contains 14 residues. The germline V gene encodes CDR1 SGHRS and CDR2 YFSETQ. Trimming left V 2 bases short and J 5 bases short, with 10 bases between. DNA of the CDR3: TGCGCCAGCAGCTTAGGCCACGGGAATGAAAAACTGTTTTTT. Translating it yields CASSLGHGNEKLFF.

The sample holds one count of this clone. The rearrangement links TRBV19 to TRBJ1-5, with 10 bases fitting TRBD1. V shed 5 bases, J shed 4 bases, and the junction held 8 bases outside the gene matches. Looked up from germline, CDR1 is LNHDA and CDR2 is SQIVND (reference sequence). The CDR3 has 16 amino acids. CDR3 nucleotides: TGTGCCAGTAGTGTCCCCCGGGGACAGGGGAATCAGCCCCAGCATTTT. Its translation: CASSVPRGQGNQPQHF.